This TCR beta chain was sequenced for a study of blood T cell repertoires in COVID-19 (TCRdb year 2020). Background on the whole study: Samples covering the acute and convalescent phases of COVID-19 were provided by collaborators in the United States, Italy and Spain. The repertoires were released in a freely available public database meant as a resource for research on the immune response to SARS-CoV-2. The samples were drawn from the first 160 participants of the ongoing ImmuneRACE study and from roughly 1,300 subjects provided by 6 global collaborators. Where HLA class I and class II types were available, the types were taken from metadata supplied by the sample provider, not from assay-based typing. The prospective study material was composed of cDNA or gDNA derived from T cells, B-cell-depleted T cells, or PBMCs. The sample metadata nearly always contained a de-identified subject ID, COVID-19 status, age in years and sex. The dataset comprised deeply sampled blood TCRbeta repertoires from subjects exposed to, actively infected with, or recovered from COVID-19. What the study reported, not specific to this receptor: The amount of clinical and demographic metadata varied by source and participant and was provided uncurated.

The immunoSEQ Assay, a bias-controlled multiplex PCR, was used to amplify TCRbeta CDR3 regions from genomic DNA. Processing in the source paper ran as follows. The number of nucleated cells in each sample was estimated by amplification of reference gene primers within the assay. Sequence reads were collapsed and filtered to measure the absolute abundance of every unique TCRbeta CDR3 rearrangement. Productive Simpson clonality was computed per sample as the square root of Simpson's diversity index over productive rearrangements. What TCRdb holds here is the immuneACCESS table cut down to in-frame rearrangements. Part of the clones is not present; checked against another copy, under half of the missing clones reflect an unresolved V gene, and the others are unexplained. D and trimming were read from the DNA, whereas the V and J calls and clone size are those reported in that table. This sample holds 80,000 to 100,000 clones; about 80% were observed only once. In total, the top ten clones hold 10% of the sample.

Whole blood was collected in K2EDTA tubes by collaborating institutions according to the institutions' own protocols. For TCRbeta analysis, collaborators shipped samples as frozen whole blood, isolated PBMCs, or DNA extracted from either of those sample types. From the cysteine through the phenylalanine, the CDR3 covers 13 amino acids. Here the CDR3 DNA is all that survives: 39 bases in frame from base 1. V gives up 7 bases and J gives up 1 base, and the segment between their germline ends measures 8 bases. CDR1 and CDR2, looked up from the germline V gene, are MNHEY and SVGAGI. On this clone: The clone's antigen remains unknown. Base-call qualities are not available, and no considerably larger clone is one nucleotide away.

Specimen: peripheral blood. The sequence derives from a woman aged 70-85 years with acute or convalescent COVID-19. The rearrangement joined TRBV6-5 to TRBJ1-5; TRBD1 is a possible D gene, resting on 5 matching bases. The nucleotide sequence reads as follows: TGTGCCAGCATCCAGGGAAGCAATCAGCCCCAGCATTTT. This encodes CASIQGSNQPQHF.